This T cell receptor (beta chain) was profiled in a study of blood T cell repertoires in COVID-19 (dated by TCRdb to 2018 to 2020). Regarding the study in general: Samples covering the acute and convalescent phases of COVID-19 were provided by collaborators in the United States, Italy and Spain. The samples were drawn from two sources: the first 160 participants of the ongoing ImmuneRACE study, and over 1,000 subjects contributed by 6 global collaborators. The prospective study material was composed of cDNA or gDNA derived from T cells, B-cell-depleted T cells, or PBMCs. Subjects who had been exposed to COVID-19, were actively infected with it, or had recovered from it provided the deeply sampled blood TCRbeta repertoires that made up the dataset. A freely available public database, intended as a resource for researchers studying the immune response to SARS-CoV-2, is where the repertoires were released. Where available, HLA class I and class II types were taken from metadata supplied by the sample provider and were not determined by assay-based typing. Nearly every sample came with metadata listing a de-identified subject ID, COVID-19 status, age in years and sex. What the research found in general, with its limitations: How much clinical and demographic metadata was included differed by source and by participant, and the metadata was provided uncurated.

About this clone: Its cognate antigen has yet to be identified. The input lacks base qualities; no much larger clone sits a single base away.

Whole blood was collected in K2EDTA tubes by collaborating institutions according to the institutions' own protocols. For TCRbeta analysis, collaborators shipped samples as frozen whole blood, isolated PBMCs, or DNA extracted from either of those sample types. Germline trimming: 7 bases from V, 3 bases from J; junction bases outside gene matches: 11. CDR1 and CDR2 are read off the germline V gene as SGDLS and YYNGEE. Measured from the cysteine to the phenylalanine, the CDR3 is 16 residues long. Here the CDR3 DNA is all that survives: 48 bases in frame from base 1. TCRbeta CDR3 regions were amplified from genomic DNA by means of the immunoSEQ Assay, a bias-controlled multiplex PCR. Under the source paper's analysis protocol: The number of nucleated cells in each sample was estimated from the amplification of reference gene primers within the assay. Sequence reads were collapsed and filtered to measure the absolute abundance of every unique TCRbeta CDR3 rearrangement. Productive Simpson clonality was computed per sample as the square root of Simpson's diversity index over productive rearrangements. Entries here come from immuneACCESS through TCRdb and include only in-frame sequences with V and J called. Some clones fail to appear in such tables; in the studies checked, an unresolved V gene covers under half of the shortfall, and the cause of the remainder is unknown. Clone size and V and J calls were adopted from that table, with D and trimming inferred from the DNA. This sample has 65,000 to 90,000 clones in its table, and about 72% of those were observed once. About 16% of the sample rests with the top ten.

Sequenced sample: peripheral blood. The rearrangement combines TRBV9 with TRBJ2-5; TRBD2 lines up with 11 middle nucleotides. The TCR sequence derives from a man aged 65 to 79 with active or convalescent COVID-19. The CDR3 sequence is CASSVRSGGVEETQYF. The DNA is as follows: TGTGCCAGCTCCGTTCGTAGCGGGGGGGTGGAAGAGACCCAGTACTTC.